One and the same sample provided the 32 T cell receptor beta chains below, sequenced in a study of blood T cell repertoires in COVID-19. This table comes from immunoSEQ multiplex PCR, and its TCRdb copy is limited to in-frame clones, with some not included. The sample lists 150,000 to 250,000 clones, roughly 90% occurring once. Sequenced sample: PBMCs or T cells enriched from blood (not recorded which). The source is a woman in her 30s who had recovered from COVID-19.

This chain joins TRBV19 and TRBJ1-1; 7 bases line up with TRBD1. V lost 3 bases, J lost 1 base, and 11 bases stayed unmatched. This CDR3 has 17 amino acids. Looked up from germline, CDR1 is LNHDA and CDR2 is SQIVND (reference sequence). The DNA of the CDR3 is TGTGCCAGTAGTATTTCAGACAGGGTGGAGACGAACACTGAAGCTTTCTTT. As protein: CASSISDRVETNTEAFF. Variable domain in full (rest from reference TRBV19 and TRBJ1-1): DGGITQSPKYLFRKEGQNVTLSCEQNLNHDAMYWYRQDPGQGLRLIYYSQIVNDFQKGDIAEGYSVSREKKESFPLTVTSAQKNPTAFYLCASSISDRVETNTEAFFGQGTRLTVV.

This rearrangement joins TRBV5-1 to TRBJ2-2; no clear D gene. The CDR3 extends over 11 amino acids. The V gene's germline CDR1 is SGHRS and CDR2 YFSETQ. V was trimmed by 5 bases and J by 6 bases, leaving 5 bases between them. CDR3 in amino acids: CASRAAGELFF. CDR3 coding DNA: TGCGCCAGCAGGGCGGCCGGGGAGCTGTTTTTT. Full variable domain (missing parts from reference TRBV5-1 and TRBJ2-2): KAGVTQTPRYLIKTRGQQVTLSCSPISGHRSVSWYQQTPGQGLQFLFEYFSETQRNKGNFPGRFSGRQFSNSRSEMNVSTLELGDSALYLCASRAAGELFFGEGSRLTVL.

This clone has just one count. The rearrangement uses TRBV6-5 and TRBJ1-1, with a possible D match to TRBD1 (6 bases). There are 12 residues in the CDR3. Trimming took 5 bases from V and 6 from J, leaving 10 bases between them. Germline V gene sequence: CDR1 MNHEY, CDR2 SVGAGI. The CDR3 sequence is CASSTWTAEAFF. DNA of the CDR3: TGTGCCAGCAGTACTTGGACAGCTGAAGCTTTCTTT.

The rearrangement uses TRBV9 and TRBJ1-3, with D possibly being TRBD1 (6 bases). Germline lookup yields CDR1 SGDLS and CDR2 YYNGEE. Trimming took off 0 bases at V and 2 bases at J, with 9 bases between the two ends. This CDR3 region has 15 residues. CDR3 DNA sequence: TGTGCCAGCAGCGTAGGTGCAGGGGCTGGAAACACCATATATTTT. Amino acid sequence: CASSVGAGAGNTIYF.

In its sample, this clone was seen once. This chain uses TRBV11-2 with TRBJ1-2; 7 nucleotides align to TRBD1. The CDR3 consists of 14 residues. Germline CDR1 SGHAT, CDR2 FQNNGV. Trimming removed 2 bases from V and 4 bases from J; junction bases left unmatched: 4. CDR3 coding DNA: TGTGCCAGCAGCTTACCACAGGGGAGCTATGGCTACACCTTC. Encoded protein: CASSLPQGSYGYTF.

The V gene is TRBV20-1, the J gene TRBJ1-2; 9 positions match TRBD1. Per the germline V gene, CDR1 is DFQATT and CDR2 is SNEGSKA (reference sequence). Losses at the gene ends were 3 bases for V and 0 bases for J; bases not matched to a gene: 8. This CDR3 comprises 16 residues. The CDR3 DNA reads TGCAGTGCTAGTTCCGGACAGGGGAAAGCTAACTATGGCTACACCTTC. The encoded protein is CSASSGQGKANYGYTF.

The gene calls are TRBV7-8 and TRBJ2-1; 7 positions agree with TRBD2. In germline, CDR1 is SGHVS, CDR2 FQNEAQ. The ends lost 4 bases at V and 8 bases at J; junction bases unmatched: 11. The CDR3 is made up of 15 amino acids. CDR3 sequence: CASSSRVTSIDEQFF. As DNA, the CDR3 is TGTGCCAGCAGCTCGCGGGTGACTAGCATCGATGAGCAGTTCTTC.

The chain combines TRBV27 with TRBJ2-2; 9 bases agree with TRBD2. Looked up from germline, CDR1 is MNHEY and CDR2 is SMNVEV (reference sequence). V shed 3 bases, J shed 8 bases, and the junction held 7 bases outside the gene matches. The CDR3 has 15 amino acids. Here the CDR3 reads CASSFTVAGEGELFF. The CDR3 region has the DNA TGTGCCAGCAGTTTCACTGTAGCGGGAGAGGGGGAGCTGTTTTTT.

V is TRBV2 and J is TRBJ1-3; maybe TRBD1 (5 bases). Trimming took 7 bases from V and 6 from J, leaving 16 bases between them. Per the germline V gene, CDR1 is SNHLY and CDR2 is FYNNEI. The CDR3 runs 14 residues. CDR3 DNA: TGTGCCAGCATTCTGCAGGGTTTGGTAAACACCATATATTTT. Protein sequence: CASILQGLVNTIYF.

The CDR3 here is CASSRSREEADTQYF. Here the CDR3 DNA reads TGTGCCAGCAGCCGGAGCAGGGAAGAGGCAGATACGCAGTATTTT. The chain carries TRBV7-3 and TRBJ2-3, with D possibly TRBD1 on 5 matching bases. The CDR3 contains 15 residues. Germline assignment: CDR1 SGHTA and CDR2 FQGTGA. The V gene lost 5 bases and the J gene lost 4 bases, with 16 bases spanning the gap. The variable domain in full, completed from reference TRBV7-3 and TRBJ2-3, reads GAGVSQTPSNKVTEKGKYVELRCDPISGHTALYWYRQSLGQGPEFLIYFQGTGAADDSGLPNDRFFAVRPEGSVSTLKIQRTERGDSAVYLCASSRSREEADTQYFGPGTRLTVL.

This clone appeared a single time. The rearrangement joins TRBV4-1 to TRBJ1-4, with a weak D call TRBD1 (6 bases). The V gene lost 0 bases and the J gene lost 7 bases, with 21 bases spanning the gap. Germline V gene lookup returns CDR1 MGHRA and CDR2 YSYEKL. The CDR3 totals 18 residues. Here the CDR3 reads CASSQDKVETRGPEKLFF. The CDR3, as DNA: TGCGCCAGCAGCCAAGATAAGGTAGAGACCAGGGGCCCTGAAAAACTGTTTTTT.

The CDR3 DNA follows: TGTGCCAGCAGCCAAGCCCTCCACAGGGGGCAAGAAGCTTTCTTT. It encodes CASSQALHRGQEAFF. This chain joins TRBV3-1 (or the pseudogene TRBV3-2) and TRBJ1-1; TRBD1 matches 9 bases. Germline CDR1 reads LGHDT; CDR2 reads YNNKEL (reference sequence). The CDR3 totals 15 residues. The trim removed 1 base at V and 8 bases at J, leaving 8 bases unmatched.

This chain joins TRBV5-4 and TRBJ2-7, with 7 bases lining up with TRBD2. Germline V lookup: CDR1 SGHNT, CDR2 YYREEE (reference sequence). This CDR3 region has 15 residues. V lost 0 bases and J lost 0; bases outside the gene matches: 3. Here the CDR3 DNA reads TGTGCCAGCAGCTTGGGGGGGGGTTCCTCCTACGAGCAGTACTTC. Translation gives CASSLGGGSSYEQYF.

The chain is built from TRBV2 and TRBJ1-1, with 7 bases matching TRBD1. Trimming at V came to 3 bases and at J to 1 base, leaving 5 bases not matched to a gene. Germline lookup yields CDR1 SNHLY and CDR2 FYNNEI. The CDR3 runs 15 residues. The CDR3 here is CASSEDRMRNTEAFF. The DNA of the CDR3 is TGTGCCAGCAGTGAGGACAGGATGCGGAACACTGAAGCTTTCTTT.

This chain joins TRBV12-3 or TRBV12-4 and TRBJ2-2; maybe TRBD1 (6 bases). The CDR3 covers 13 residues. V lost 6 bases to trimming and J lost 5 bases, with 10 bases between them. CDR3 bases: TGTGCCAGCAGCACAGGGCGAACCGGGGAGCTGTTTTTT. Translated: CASSTGRTGELFF.

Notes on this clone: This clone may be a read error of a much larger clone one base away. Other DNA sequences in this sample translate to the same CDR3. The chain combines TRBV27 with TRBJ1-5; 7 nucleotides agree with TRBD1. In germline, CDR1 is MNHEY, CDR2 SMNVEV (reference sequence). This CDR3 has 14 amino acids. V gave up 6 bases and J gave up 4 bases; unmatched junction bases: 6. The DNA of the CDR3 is TGTGCCAGCAGCCCCGGGACAGAAAATCAGCCCCAGCATTTT. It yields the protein CASSPGTENQPQHF.

CDR3 DNA: TGTGCCAGCAGCTCGGACAGGGGGAGTGAAAAACTGTTTTTT. The encoded protein is CASSSDRGSEKLFF. This chain joins TRBV7-2 and TRBJ1-4; the match to TRBD1 covers 10 bases. CDR3 size: 14 residues. Trimming cost V 4 bases and J 7 bases; bases outside gene matches: 3. Germline assignment: CDR1 SGHTA and CDR2 FQGNSA. The full variable domain, with the rest looked up from reference TRBV7-2 and TRBJ1-4, is GAGVSQSPSNKVTEKGKDVELRCDPISGHTALYWYRQSLGQGLEFLIYFQGNSAPDKSGLPSDRFSAERTGGSVSTLTIQRTQQEDSAVYLCASSSDRGSEKLFFGSGTQLSVL.

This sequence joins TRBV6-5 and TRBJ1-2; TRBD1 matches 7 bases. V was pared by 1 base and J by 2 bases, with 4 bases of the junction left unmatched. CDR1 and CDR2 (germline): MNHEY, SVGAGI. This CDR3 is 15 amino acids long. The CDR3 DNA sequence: TGTGCCAGCAGTTACTGGCAGGGGGAGAACTATGGCTACACCTTC. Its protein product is CASSYWQGENYGYTF.

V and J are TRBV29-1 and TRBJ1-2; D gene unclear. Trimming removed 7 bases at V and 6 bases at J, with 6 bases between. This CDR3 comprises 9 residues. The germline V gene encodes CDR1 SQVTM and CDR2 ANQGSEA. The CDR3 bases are TGCAGCGCCTCCGATGGCTACACCTTC. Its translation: CSASDGYTF.

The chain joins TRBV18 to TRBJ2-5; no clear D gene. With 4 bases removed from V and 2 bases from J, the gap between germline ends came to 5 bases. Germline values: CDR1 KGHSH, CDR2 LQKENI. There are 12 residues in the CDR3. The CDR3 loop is CASSRGQETQYF. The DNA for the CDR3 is TGTGCCAGCTCACGAGGACAAGAGACCCAGTACTTC.

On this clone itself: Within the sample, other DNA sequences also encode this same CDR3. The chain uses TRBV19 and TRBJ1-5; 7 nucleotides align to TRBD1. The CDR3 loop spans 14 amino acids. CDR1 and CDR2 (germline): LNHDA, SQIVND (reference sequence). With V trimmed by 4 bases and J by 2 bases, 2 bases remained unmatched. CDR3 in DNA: TGTGCCAGTAGTACAACAGGGGGCAATCAGCCCCAGCATTTT. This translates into CASSTTGGNQPQHF.

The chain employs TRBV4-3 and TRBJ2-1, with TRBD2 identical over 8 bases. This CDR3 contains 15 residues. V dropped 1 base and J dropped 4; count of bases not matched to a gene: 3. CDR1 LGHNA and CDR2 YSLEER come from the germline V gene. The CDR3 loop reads CASSQVREGYNEQFF. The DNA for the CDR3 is TGCGCCAGCAGCCAAGTCCGGGAGGGGTACAATGAGCAGTTCTTC.

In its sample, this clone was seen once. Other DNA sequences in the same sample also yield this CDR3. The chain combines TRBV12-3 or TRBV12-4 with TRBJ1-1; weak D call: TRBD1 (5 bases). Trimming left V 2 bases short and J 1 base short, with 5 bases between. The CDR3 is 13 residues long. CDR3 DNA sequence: TGTGCCAGCAGTTTAAGGGGGAACACTGAAGCTTTCTTT. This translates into CASSLRGNTEAFF.

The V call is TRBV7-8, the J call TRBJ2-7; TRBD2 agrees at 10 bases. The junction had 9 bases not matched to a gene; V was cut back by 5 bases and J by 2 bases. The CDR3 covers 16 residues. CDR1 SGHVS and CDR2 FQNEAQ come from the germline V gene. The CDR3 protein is CASSTPTSGNTYEQYF. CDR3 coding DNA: TGTGCCAGCAGCACGCCAACTAGCGGGAATACCTACGAGCAGTACTTC.

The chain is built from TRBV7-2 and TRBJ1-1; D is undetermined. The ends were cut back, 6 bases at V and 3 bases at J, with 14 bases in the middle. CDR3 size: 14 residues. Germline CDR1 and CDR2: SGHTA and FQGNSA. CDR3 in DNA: TGTGCCAGCAGTTGGCGAGGATTGGACACTGAAGCTTTCTTT. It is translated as CASSWRGLDTEAFF.

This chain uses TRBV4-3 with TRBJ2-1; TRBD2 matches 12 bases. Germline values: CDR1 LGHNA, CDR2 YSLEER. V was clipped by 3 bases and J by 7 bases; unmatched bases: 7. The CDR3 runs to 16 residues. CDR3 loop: CASSQGTSGRWNEQFF. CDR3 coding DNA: TGCGCCAGCAGCCAGGGAACTAGCGGGAGGTGGAATGAGCAGTTCTTC.

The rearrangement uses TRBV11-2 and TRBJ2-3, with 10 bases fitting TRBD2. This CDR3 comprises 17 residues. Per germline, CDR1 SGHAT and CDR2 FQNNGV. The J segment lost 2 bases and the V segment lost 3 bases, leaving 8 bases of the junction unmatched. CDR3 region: CASSFETSGQFTDTQYF. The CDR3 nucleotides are TGTGCCAGCAGCTTCGAGACTAGCGGGCAATTCACAGATACGCAGTATTTT.

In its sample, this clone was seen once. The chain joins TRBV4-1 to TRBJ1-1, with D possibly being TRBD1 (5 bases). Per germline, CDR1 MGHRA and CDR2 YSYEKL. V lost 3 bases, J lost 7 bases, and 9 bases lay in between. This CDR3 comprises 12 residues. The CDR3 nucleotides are TGCGCCAGCAGCCACCTGACAGATGAAGCTTTCTTT. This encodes CASSHLTDEAFF.

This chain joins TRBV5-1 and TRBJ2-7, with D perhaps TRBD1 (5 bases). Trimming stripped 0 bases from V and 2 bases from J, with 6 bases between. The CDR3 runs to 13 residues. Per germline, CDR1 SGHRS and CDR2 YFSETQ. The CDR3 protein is CASSLDRTYEQYF. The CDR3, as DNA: TGCGCCAGCAGCTTGGACAGGACCTACGAGCAGTACTTC.

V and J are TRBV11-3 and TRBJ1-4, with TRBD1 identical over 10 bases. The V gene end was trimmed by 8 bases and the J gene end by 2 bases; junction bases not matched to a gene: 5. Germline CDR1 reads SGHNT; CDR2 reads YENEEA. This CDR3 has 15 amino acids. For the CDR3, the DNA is TGTGCCAGCGGGACAGGGGTTTCGACTAATGAAAAACTGTTTTTT. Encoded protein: CASGTGVSTNEKLFF.

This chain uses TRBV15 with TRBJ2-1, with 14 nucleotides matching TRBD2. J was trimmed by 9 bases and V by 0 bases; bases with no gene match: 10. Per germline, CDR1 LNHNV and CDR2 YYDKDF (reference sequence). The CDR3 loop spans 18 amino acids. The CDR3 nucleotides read TGTGCCACCAGCAGAGATATCCGACTAGCGGGAGGGTGGGCTGAGCAGTTCTTC. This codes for CATSRDIRLAGGWAEQFF.

This CDR3 is CASSQAEGAHTGELFF. Written as DNA, the CDR3 is TGCGCCAGCAGCCAGGCGGAGGGGGCCCACACCGGGGAGCTGTTTTTT. The chain has TRBV4-3 and TRBJ2-2; tentatively, D is TRBD1 (7 bases). The CDR3 is 16 residues long. CDR1 and CDR2 (germline): LGHNA, YSLEER. Trimming cost V 3 bases and J 3 bases, with 14 bases left between them.